This TCR beta chain was observed in a study of response to subunit inactivated influenza vaccine. Regarding the study as a whole: The authors suggested that every seasonal influenza vaccination recruits few new T cells.

There are many counts of this clonotype. As yet, its antigen is unknown. Germline V CDR1 and CDR2: SQVTM, ANQGSEA. The V segment lost 4 bases and the J segment 4 bases; nucleotides outside the gene matches: 8. CDR3 length: 15 amino acids. Using its own MiXCR run on the RT-PCR reads, TCRdb lists one record per CDR3 protein. The sample lists over 400,000 distinct CDR3 sequences, about an eighth occurring once. The clonotype was recovered from a man aged 50 to 60 who received an inactivated influenza vaccine. The J gene is TRBJ2-7, the V gene TRBV29-1; TRBD2 aligns across 12 bases. The material sequenced was PBMCs from blood, taken 40 to 50 days after vaccination. CDR3 in DNA: TGCAGCGTTGTCTGGGAGACTAGCGGGAGATACGAGCAGTACTTC. Translating gives CSVVWETSGRYEQYF.